This T cell receptor (beta chain) comes out of a study of early T cells in non-severe SARS-CoV-2 infection. On the study more broadly: Sequencing input comprised bulk RNA from unsorted whole blood; chain pairing was not available.

V lost 2 bases and J lost 1, with 3 bases in between. This CDR3 spans 13 amino acids. Per germline, CDR1 MNHEY and CDR2 SMNVEV (reference sequence). Attached unique molecular identifiers marked individual cDNA molecules. TCRdb reanalysed the 5' RACE reads using MiXCR and keeps one entry per CDR3 protein. This table holds around 40,000 distinct CDR3 sequences, approximately 6.1% found once. In its sample, this clonotype was seen many times. This sequence was found in an adult who was a healthcare worker with PCR-confirmed SARS-CoV-2 infection or an uninfected control (not recorded which). The chain recombines TRBV27 with TRBJ1-3; D remains unclear. The sequencing sample was made of whole blood. CDR3 loop: CASSLRSGNTIYF. For the CDR3, the DNA is TGTGCCAGCAGTTTAAGGTCTGGAAACACCATATATTTT.